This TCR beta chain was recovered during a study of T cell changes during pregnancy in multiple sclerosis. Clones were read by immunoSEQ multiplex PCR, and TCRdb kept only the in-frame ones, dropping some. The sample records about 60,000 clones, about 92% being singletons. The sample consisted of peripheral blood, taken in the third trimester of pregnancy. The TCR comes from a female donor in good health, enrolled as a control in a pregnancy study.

In DNA form, the CDR3 reads TGTGCCAGTAGTGTCACACCAGCAACTAATGAAAAACTGTTTTTT. It specifies CASSVTPATNEKLFF. This chain joins TRBV19 and TRBJ1-4; no clear D gene. Deletions cut 5 bases from V and 0 bases from J, with 10 bases between. CDR1 and CDR2 (germline): LNHDA, SQIVND (reference sequence). The CDR3 covers 15 residues. Variable domain in full (rest from reference TRBV19 and TRBJ1-4): DGGITQSPKYLFRKEGQNVTLSCEQNLNHDAMYWYRQDPGQGLRLIYYSQIVNDFQKGDIAEGYSVSREKKESFPLTVTSAQKNPTAFYLCASSVTPATNEKLFFGSGTQLSVL.